The 18 T cell receptor beta chains below were found in one sample sequenced in a study of blood T cell repertoires in COVID-19. Clones were sequenced by immunoSEQ multiplex PCR, and TCRdb holds only the in-frame ones, with some missing. The profile shows fewer than 450,000 clones, more than 75% of them singletons. Material for sequencing was PBMCs or T cells enriched from blood (not recorded which). The receptors come from a woman aged 18-29 years who had recovered from COVID-19.

The chain carries TRBV19 and TRBJ2-5, with 8 bases matching TRBD1. Germline CDR1 reads LNHDA; CDR2 reads SQIVND (reference sequence). The CDR3 length is 15 residues. J gave up 4 bases and V 4 bases, and 8 bases lay outside the gene matches. The CDR3 loop is CASSTQGALGETQYF. DNA of the CDR3: TGTGCCAGTAGTACGCAGGGGGCGCTTGGAGAGACCCAGTACTTC.

The chain joins TRBV10-2 to TRBJ2-3, with TRBD2 as a possible D gene (6 bases). Germline values: CDR1 WSHSY, CDR2 SAAADI. V was pared by 3 bases and J by 2 bases, with 9 bases between. This CDR3 is built from 14 residues. CDR3 amino acids: CASSDGTLTDTQYF. The CDR3 DNA follows: TGCGCCAGCAGTGACGGGACTCTCACAGATACGCAGTATTTT.

The V gene is TRBV19, the J gene TRBJ1-5; no clear D gene. The V end was cut by 1 base, the J end by 2 bases, with 12 bases between. Germline values: CDR1 LNHDA, CDR2 SQIVND (reference sequence). The CDR3 covers 16 residues. For the CDR3, the DNA is TGTGCCAGTAGTATAGGGGTAAAAGAGGGCAATCAGCCCCAGCATTTT. Residues: CASSIGVKEGNQPQHF.

The chain recombines TRBV11-2 with TRBJ1-1; no reliable D call. From germline, CDR1 is SGHAT and CDR2 FQNNGV. V lost 0 bases to trimming and J lost 1 base, with 6 bases between them. This CDR3 region has 14 residues. The CDR3 protein is CASSLDAGNTEAFF. CDR3 nucleotide sequence: TGTGCCAGCAGCTTAGATGCGGGGAACACTGAAGCTTTCTTT.

The chain combines TRBV6-5 with TRBJ2-3; D remains unclear. Trimming took 2 bases from V and 0 from J, leaving 6 bases between them. The CDR3 sequence is 14 residues long. Germline loops: CDR1 MNHEY, CDR2 SVGAGI. The CDR3 DNA sequence: TGTGCCAGCAGTTACGAGGCTAGCACAGATACGCAGTATTTT. It encodes CASSYEASTDTQYF.

The chain links TRBV7-9 to TRBJ2-7, with D unclear. V was shortened by 4 bases and J by 7 bases, with 8 bases between the two germline ends. CDR1 and CDR2 from the germline V gene are SEHNR and FQNEAQ (reference sequence). The CDR3 is 11 residues long. The CDR3 region is CASSSTGEQYF. CDR3 coding DNA: TGTGCCAGCAGCTCAACGGGTGAGCAGTACTTC.

The J gene is TRBJ2-3, the V gene TRBV11-3; D might be TRBD2 (5 bases). The CDR3 runs to 14 residues. Germline values: CDR1 SGHNT, CDR2 YENEEA. V was cut by 5 bases and J by 6 bases, with 15 bases left in between. The chain's CDR3 is CASSHRGRADTQYF. CDR3 in DNA: TGTGCCAGCAGCCACAGAGGGCGGGCGGATACGCAGTATTTT.

The V call is TRBV11-2, the J call TRBJ2-7; the D is unclear. CDR1 is SGHAT and CDR2 is FQNNGV in the germline V gene. Trimming removed 4 bases at V and 3 bases at J, with 25 bases between. This CDR3 is built from 18 residues. DNA of the CDR3: TGTGCCAGCAGCTCCCACCAGGTTCTACCAGAGTACATCTACGAGCAGTACTTC. Its protein product is CASSSHQVLPEYIYEQYF. Combining the CDR3 with reference TRBV11-2 and TRBJ2-7 gives the whole variable domain EAGVAQSPRYKIIEKRQSVAFWCNPISGHATLYWYQQILGQGPKLLIQFQNNGVVDDSQLPKDRFSAERLKGVDSTLKIQPAKLEDSAVYLCASSSHQVLPEYIYEQYFGPGTRLTVT.

This clone was found once. This rearrangement joins TRBV9 to TRBJ2-2, with 7 bases aligning to TRBD1. The V and J ends lost 2 bases and 0 bases, in that order; junction bases with no gene match: 4. Per germline, CDR1 SGDLS and CDR2 YYNGEE. The CDR3 loop spans 16 amino acids. The CDR3 DNA is TGTGCCAGCAGCGTGTCCGGGACAGCGAACACCGGGGAGCTGTTTTTT. Its translation is CASSVSGTANTGELFF.

The rearrangement links TRBV7-9 to TRBJ2-7, with 7 bases that match TRBD1. CDR3 length: 14 residues. Trimming removed 6 bases from V and 2 bases from J; junction bases left unmatched: 7. Germline assignment: CDR1 SEHNR and CDR2 FQNEAQ (reference sequence). The CDR3 DNA sequence: TGTGCCAGCAGGGGAAGACAGGGAACCTACGAGCAGTACTTC. It encodes CASRGRQGTYEQYF.

V usage is TRBV18 and J usage is TRBJ1-1; TRBD1 matches at 10 bases. Germline-derived CDR1 and CDR2 are KGHSH and LQKENI. CDR3 length: 17 amino acids. Germline trimming cut 3 bases from V and 1 base from J; bases unmatched to any gene: 8. Here the CDR3 DNA reads TGTGCCAGCTCACCCCGGGACAGGGGCGCGTCGAACACTGAAGCTTTCTTT. Translation gives CASSPRDRGASNTEAFF.

The rearrangement uses TRBV6-5 and TRBJ2-5; possible D gene TRBD2, 6 bases. The length of the CDR3 is 16 residues. Trimming shortened V by 2 bases and J by 2 bases, and 15 bases separated the two germline ends. The V gene's germline CDR1 is MNHEY and CDR2 SVGAGI. CDR3 bases: TGTGCCAGCAGTTACCCCGCCGGGGGAGTACAAGAGACCCAGTACTTC. Its protein is CASSYPAGGVQETQYF.

The chain recombines TRBV2 with TRBJ2-2; possibly TRBD1 for D (5 bases). The germline gives CDR1 SNHLY, CDR2 FYNNEI. Trimming cost V 3 bases and J 1 base, with 9 bases left between them. This CDR3 spans 15 amino acids. CDR3 sequence reads: CASSDDSRNTGELFF. CDR3 nucleotide sequence: TGTGCCAGCAGTGATGACAGCCGGAACACCGGGGAGCTGTTTTTT.

This chain joins TRBV6-1 and TRBJ1-6; D perhaps matches TRBD1 (6 bases). CDR1 and CDR2 (germline): MNHNS, SASEGT. The CDR3 covers 15 residues. Trimming removed 3 bases at V and 8 bases at J, with 14 bases between. The CDR3 sequence: CASSDRGAEDSPLHF. CDR3 bases: TGTGCCAGCAGTGACAGGGGCGCGGAGGATTCACCCCTCCACTTT.

The gene calls are TRBV6-1 and TRBJ2-7; D is perhaps TRBD2 (6 bases). The CDR3 length is 15 residues. Per the germline V gene, CDR1 is MNHNS and CDR2 is SASEGT. The germline V and J ends were trimmed by 0 bases and 2 bases, with 11 bases remaining between them. The DNA for the CDR3 is TGTGCCAGCAGTGAAGCGGCGGGGTGGACCTACGAGCAGTACTTC. Encoded protein: CASSEAAGWTYEQYF.

The chain links TRBV7-2 to TRBJ1-1; TRBD1 matches 8 bases. This CDR3 is 14 amino acids long. With V trimmed by 3 bases and J by 2 bases, 2 bases remained unmatched. Germline V CDR1 and CDR2: SGHTA, FQGNSA. In DNA, the CDR3 is TGTGCCAGCAGCTTCGGACAGGGTAACACTGAAGCTTTCTTT. Encoded protein: CASSFGQGNTEAFF.

V gene TRBV27 combines with J gene TRBJ2-7; tentative D call: TRBD2 (5 bases). The CDR3 spans 15 residues. Trimming stripped 0 bases from V and 3 bases from J, with 12 bases between. CDR1 MNHEY and CDR2 SMNVEV come from the germline V gene (reference sequence). For the CDR3, the DNA is TGTGCCAGCAGTTTATCTGTCGGGGTCGGCTACGAGCAGTACTTC. It translates to CASSLSVGVGYEQYF.

The genes are TRBV2 and TRBJ2-2; 9 bases fit TRBD1. V lost 5 bases to trimming and J lost 3 bases; unmatched junction nucleotides: 4. Germline V gene lookup returns CDR1 SNHLY and CDR2 FYNNEI. The length of the CDR3 is 15 residues. In DNA form, the CDR3 reads TGTGCCAGCAGTCACAGGGGGCGGGACACCGGGGAGCTGTTTTTT. Amino acids: CASSHRGRDTGELFF.